This T cell receptor beta chain was sequenced in a study of blood T cell repertoires in COVID-19. Study context: Samples taken during acute and convalescent COVID-19 were collected in the United States, Italy and Spain. PBMCs, B-cell-depleted T cells, or T cells provided the cDNA or gDNA that made up the material.

This clone came up a few times. The CDR3 runs to 13 residues. Germline CDR1 is KGHSH and CDR2 is LQKENI. V lost 4 bases to trimming and J lost 5 bases; unmatched junction nucleotides: 4. Clones were read by immunoSEQ multiplex PCR, and TCRdb kept only the in-frame ones, dropping some. The table shows 45,000 to 55,000 clones, with roughly 89% occurring only once. The material sequenced was peripheral blood. The genes are TRBV18 and TRBJ2-7, with 8 positions matching TRBD1. The origin of this receptor is an elderly woman with acute or convalescent COVID-19. CDR3 in amino acids: CASSLETGDEQYV. CDR3 DNA: TGTGCCAGCTCACTAGAGACAGGGGACGAGCAGTACGTC.